One sample yielded the 22 T cell receptor beta chains listed below, sequenced in a study of blood T cell repertoires in COVID-19. Assay used: immunoSEQ multiplex PCR; TCRdb lists only in-frame clones, some missing. The sample contains more than 80,000 clones, approximately 80% of which appear only once. The source material was peripheral blood. The receptor set was obtained from a woman aged 65 to 85 with acute or convalescent COVID-19.

This chain joins TRBV9 and TRBJ1-2, with 11 bases lining up with TRBD1. The CDR3 length is 17 residues. The germline CDR1 and CDR2 sequences are SGDLS and YYNGEE. V dropped 5 bases and J dropped 3; count of bases not matched to a gene: 12. CDR3 sequence reads: CASRGRRTGGFDYGYTF. CDR3 coding DNA: TGTGCCAGCAGGGGTAGGCGGACAGGGGGCTTTGACTATGGCTACACCTTC.

The gene calls are TRBV18 and TRBJ1-5, with 7 bases that match TRBD1. Trimming took 3 bases from V and 5 from J; bases not matched to a gene: 7. Germline V gene sequence: CDR1 KGHSH, CDR2 LQKENI. The CDR3 length is 15 residues. The CDR3 coding sequence is TGTGCCAGCTCACCCCTTCTCGGGACAGATCAGCCCCAGCATTTT. As protein: CASSPLLGTDQPQHF.

This chain links TRBV3-1 (or the pseudogene TRBV3-2) with TRBJ2-7; 8 bases agree with TRBD2. After removal of 1 base from V and 4 bases from J, the junction contained 3 bases not matched to a gene. Germline CDR1 LGHDT, CDR2 YNNKEL (reference sequence). CDR3 size: 14 residues. The DNA for the CDR3 is TGTGCCAGCAGCCAAGGACTAGCGACTTACGAGCAGTACTTC. Translated, it gives CASSQGLATYEQYF.

This clone turned up a few times. This chain uses TRBV2 with TRBJ1-1; D ambiguous. V was pared by 5 bases and J by 2 bases, with 12 bases between. Germline V CDR1 and CDR2: SNHLY, FYNNEI. This CDR3 comprises 14 residues. The CDR3 sequence is CASSTIFGNTEAFF. The DNA for the CDR3 is TGTGCCAGCAGTACAATCTTTGGTAACACTGAAGCTTTCTTT.

In its sample, this clone was seen a few times. The chain links TRBV11-1 to TRBJ2-7; TRBD2 agrees at 9 bases. Per germline, CDR1 SGHAT and CDR2 FQDESV (reference sequence). The CDR3 covers 14 residues. V dropped 1 base and J dropped 5; count of bases not matched to a gene: 3. CDR3 coding DNA: TGTGCCAGCAGCTTAGGGTCTAGCGGGGACGAGCAGTACTTC. Encoded protein: CASSLGSSGDEQYF.

The chain links TRBV19 to TRBJ1-2; perhaps TRBD1 as D (5 bases). CDR1 and CDR2 (germline): LNHDA, SQIVND (reference sequence). Trimming removed 3 bases at V and 8 bases at J, with 13 bases between. The CDR3 extends over 13 amino acids. The CDR3 here is CASSMLGGEGYTF. CDR3 in DNA: TGTGCCAGTAGTATGCTGGGGGGAGAAGGCTACACCTTC.

This chain uses TRBV4-2 with TRBJ1-5; TRBD1 aligns across 11 bases. The V gene's germline CDR1 is LGHNA and CDR2 YNFKEQ. V shed 1 base and J 5 bases; nucleotides not matched to a gene: 7. CDR3 size: 17 residues. The CDR3: CASSQGGTGGGDQPQHF. CDR3 nucleotide sequence: TGTGCCAGCAGCCAAGGGGGGACAGGGGGTGGAGATCAGCCCCAGCATTTT.

The CDR3 is CASSYRRSTDTQYF. The CDR3 region has the DNA TGTGCCAGCAGTTATCGGAGAAGCACAGATACGCAGTATTTT. The chain is built from TRBV6-6 and TRBJ2-3; D ambiguous. This CDR3 has 14 residues. Germline V gives CDR1 MNHNY, CDR2 SVGAGI (reference sequence). V was pared by 3 bases and J by 0 bases, with 7 bases between.

V and J are TRBV19 and TRBJ1-4, with 10 bases that match TRBD1. The germline V gene has CDR1 LNHDA and CDR2 SQIVND (reference sequence). This CDR3 contains 13 residues. V trimming: 10 bases; J trimming: 7 bases; junction bases outside the gene matches: 6. The CDR3, as DNA: TGTGCCACCTCGACAGGGGGCGGTGAAAAACTGTTTTTT. It codes for CATSTGGGEKLFF.

The chain recombines TRBV6-5 with TRBJ1-6, with a weak D call TRBD1 (5 bases). V was shortened by 7 bases and J by 7 bases, with 11 bases between the two germline ends. Per germline, CDR1 MNHEY and CDR2 SVGAGI. CDR3 length: 13 amino acids. The CDR3 spells CASTPSGNSPLHF. The CDR3 nucleotides are TGTGCCAGCACCCCTTCAGGGAATTCACCCCTCCACTTT.

Only a few counts were recorded for this clone. This sequence joins TRBV24-1 and TRBJ2-3; TRBD1 is a possible D gene (6 bases). Trimming removed 5 bases at V and 0 bases at J, with 8 bases between. The CDR3 runs 14 residues. Germline V gene data show CDR1 as KGHDR and CDR2 as SFDVKD. For the CDR3, the DNA is TGTGCCACCAGTGGGGGGCGCAGCACAGATACGCAGTATTTT. Protein product: CATSGGRSTDTQYF.

The chain carries TRBV30 and TRBJ1-4; TRBD1 might be the D (5 bases). The V and J ends lost 1 base and 8 bases respectively, with 11 bases between them. This CDR3 contains 13 residues. The germline CDR1 and CDR2 sequences are GTSNPN and SVGIG (reference sequence). The CDR3 sequence is CAWSGFSGEKLFF. DNA of the CDR3: TGTGCCTGGAGTGGGTTCTCAGGGGAAAAACTGTTTTTT. Together with reference TRBV30 and TRBJ1-4, the CDR3 gives the full variable domain: SQTIHQWPATLVQPVGSPLSLECTVEGTSNPNLYWYRQAAGRGLQLLFYSVGIGQISSEVPQNLSASRPQDRQFILSSKKLLLSDSGFYLCAWSGFSGEKLFFGSGTQLSVL.

This clone has a handful of counts. The chain combines TRBV5-4 with TRBJ1-2; 8 bases line up with TRBD1. Germline CDR1 reads SGHNT; CDR2 reads YYREEE (reference sequence). This CDR3 spans 14 amino acids. The trim removed 2 bases at V and 1 base at J, leaving 1 base unmatched. The DNA of the CDR3 is TGTGCCAGCAGCTTTGACAGGGGTAACTATGGCTACACCTTC. It specifies CASSFDRGNYGYTF.

CDR3 residues: CASSLQGWTEAFF. The CDR3 DNA follows: TGTGCCAGTAGTCTACAGGGATGGACTGAAGCTTTCTTT. The chain uses TRBV19 and TRBJ1-1; D possibly corresponds to TRBD1 (6 bases). Trimming left V 5 bases short and J 5 bases short, with 12 bases between. CDR1 is LNHDA, CDR2 SQIVND, per germline (reference sequence). The length of the CDR3 is 13 residues. Variable domain in full (rest from reference TRBV19 and TRBJ1-1): DGGITQSPKYLFRKEGQNVTLSCEQNLNHDAMYWYRQDPGQGLRLIYYSQIVNDFQKGDIAEGYSVSREKKESFPLTVTSAQKNPTAFYLCASSLQGWTEAFFGQGTRLTVV.

The V gene is TRBV6-1, the J gene TRBJ2-3, with TRBD1 identical over 8 bases. J was trimmed by 2 bases and V by 2 bases; bases with no gene match: 3. CDR1 is MNHNS, CDR2 SASEGT, per germline. The CDR3 contains 15 residues. This CDR3 is CASSEPGQATDTQYF. DNA of the CDR3: TGTGCCAGCAGTGAACCGGGACAGGCCACAGATACGCAGTATTTT.

J is TRBJ2-7 and V is TRBV7-2; 9 bases are shared with TRBD2. The ends lost 0 bases at V and 3 bases at J; junction bases unmatched: 6. The CDR3 totals 16 residues. CDR1 is SGHTA and CDR2 is FQGNSA in the germline V gene. The chain's CDR3 is CASSLAGSGGIYEQYF. The DNA of the CDR3 is TGTGCCAGCAGCTTAGCGGGCAGCGGGGGGATCTACGAGCAGTACTTC. Drawing the rest from reference TRBV7-2 and TRBJ2-7, the complete variable domain is GAGVSQSPSNKVTEKGKDVELRCDPISGHTALYWYRQSLGQGLEFLIYFQGNSAPDKSGLPSDRFSAERTGGSVSTLTIQRTQQEDSAVYLCASSLAGSGGIYEQYFGPGTRLTVT.

The rearrangement links TRBV2 to TRBJ1-6, with no clear D. Trimming shortened V by 8 bases and J by 6 bases, and 11 bases separated the two germline ends. The CDR3 length is 13 residues. CDR1 is SNHLY, CDR2 FYNNEI, per germline. The CDR3 loop reads CASQTDFNSPLHF. CDR3 sequence (DNA): TGTGCCAGCCAGACGGACTTTAATTCACCCCTCCACTTT.

This clone appeared a single time. The chain uses TRBV18 and TRBJ2-1; no firm D call. This CDR3 comprises 13 residues. Deletions cut 1 base from V and 5 bases from J, with 6 bases between. Germline-derived CDR1 and CDR2 are KGHSH and LQKENI. The CDR3 loop reads CASSPRTDNEQFF. In DNA, the CDR3 is TGTGCCAGCTCACCACGCACAGACAATGAGCAGTTCTTC.

The V call is TRBV7-9, the J call TRBJ1-5; D gene uncertain. The CDR3 extends over 13 amino acids. V was clipped by 4 bases and J by 1 base, with 5 bases between them. The V gene's germline CDR1 is SEHNR and CDR2 FQNEAQ (reference sequence). CDR3 loop: CASSSQSNQPQHF. As DNA, the CDR3 is TGTGCCAGCAGCTCTCAGAGCAATCAGCCCCAGCATTTT.

The gene calls are TRBV7-9 and TRBJ1-1; 7 nucleotides agree with TRBD1. J gave up 5 bases and V 5 bases, and 5 bases lay outside the gene matches. The CDR3 has 13 residues. Germline loops: CDR1 SEHNR, CDR2 FQNEAQ (reference sequence). CDR3 sequence: CASSETGLTEAFF. The CDR3 coding sequence is TGTGCCAGCAGCGAGACAGGGTTGACTGAAGCTTTCTTT.

This chain joins TRBV6-5 and TRBJ1-2; 7 bases align to TRBD1. Germline loops: CDR1 MNHEY, CDR2 SVGAGI. Trimming removed 4 bases from V and 1 base from J; junction bases left unmatched: 6. The CDR3 totals 15 residues. The CDR3: CASSFGTVINYGYTF. The CDR3 nucleotides read TGTGCCAGCAGTTTCGGGACAGTTATTAACTATGGCTACACCTTC.

This chain uses TRBV28 with TRBJ2-7; D is uncertain. Germline CDR1 reads MDHEN; CDR2 reads SYDVKM. Trimming cost V 4 bases and J 7 bases, with 8 bases left between them. The CDR3 consists of 11 residues. The DNA for the CDR3 is TGTGCCAGCAGTTCCCTATGGGAGCAGTACTTC. Its protein product is CASSSLWEQYF.